The T cell receptor (beta chain) described here comes from a study of T cell repertoires in cytomegalovirus infection. CDR1 is MNHEY and CDR2 is SMNVEV in the germline V gene (reference sequence). Between the trimmed V and J ends, which lost 6 bases and 3 bases, there was a span of 15 bases. The CDR3 loop spans 14 amino acids. TCRdb used MiXCR to reprocess the reads, holding one entry per CDR3 protein. The sample contains about 740,000 distinct CDR3 sequences, less than 40% of which appear only once. The sequence was collected from a human donor in good health (CMV status not recorded). Some clones in this sample may be carry-over from other donors' samples. V usage is TRBV27 and J usage is TRBJ2-7, with D perhaps TRBD1 or TRBD2 (5 bases each). Sequencing was performed on PBMCs. For the CDR3, the DNA is TGTGCCAGCAGCAGATCCGGGGCCGTCTACGAGCAGTACTTC. Translating it yields CASSRSGAVYEQYF.